This T cell receptor (beta chain) was observed in a study of T-cell memory formation after mild COVID-19. The CDR3 loop spans 12 amino acids. Germline V lookup: CDR1 LGHDT, CDR2 YNNKEL (reference sequence). The V end lost 1 base, the J end lost 7 bases, and 5 bases lay between the germline ends. TCRdb re-called the 5' RACE reads through MiXCR, storing one row per CDR3 protein. The sample holds around 45,000 distinct CDR3 sequences, roughly 9% seen once. The rearrangement joins TRBV3-1 to TRBJ2-1; D remains unclear. Material for sequencing was PBMCs or a T cell subset sorted from them (not recorded which). This receptor was obtained from an adult woman who had mild COVID-19 (a few samples of this study predate the infection). Cell type and time point are not known. The CDR3 reads CASSQVGNEQFF. DNA for the CDR3: TGTGCCAGCAGCCAAGTGGGTAATGAGCAGTTCTTC.